This T cell receptor beta chain was sequenced for a study of beta chain features in type 1 diabetes. Study findings and constraints: Within patients, naive, central memory and Treg TCRB repertoires seemed more similar than within healthy donors.

There are 15 residues in the CDR3. J lost 2 bases, V lost 4 bases, and 6 bases had no gene match. Germline V gives CDR1 SGDLS, CDR2 YYNGEE. Stem cell-like memory, regulatory, central memory and naive CD4+ cells were sorted via CD45RO/CCR7/CD25/CD127/CD95/CD27. TCRB transcripts that were expressed got sequenced, as all of the isolated RNA had been reverse transcribed. Here immunoSEQ multiplex PCR was the method, and the copy in TCRdb shows in-frame clones only, minus some. The table has about 620,000 clones, about 14% seen once. On this clone itself: Its specificity is unknown.

The material sequenced was naive CD4+ T cells from blood. The sequence derives from a man aged 18 to 29 in good health. The rearrangement uses TRBV9 and TRBJ2-3, with TRBD1 identical over 8 bases. The CDR3, as DNA: TGTGCCAGCAGCTCCCGGACAGGGATCACAGATACGCAGTATTTT. The encoded protein is CASSSRTGITDTQYF.